Following are 31 T cell receptor beta chains from one sample sequenced in a study of cytomegalovirus exposure and HLA in healthy donors. PCR amplification relied on 60 Vbeta primers (plus 13 Jbeta primers). Sequencing was performed with immunoSEQ multiplex PCR; in TCRdb, only in-frame clones are kept and a portion is missing. This table holds more than 80,000 clones, around three fifths found once. Sequencing input: PBMCs. The receptors were gathered from a middle-aged woman in good health and CMV-seropositive.

CDR3 DNA sequence: TGCGCCAGCATGCCGGGACAGGGGGCTGGAAACACCATATATTTT. Protein sequence: CASMPGQGAGNTIYF. This chain connects TRBV10-1 to TRBJ1-3; TRBD1 matches at 11 bases. The CDR3 sequence is 15 residues long. V trimming: 7 bases; J trimming: 2 bases; junction bases outside the gene matches: 4. Per germline, CDR1 WNHNN and CDR2 SYGVQD (reference sequence).

V usage is TRBV7-9 and J usage is TRBJ2-1, with 14 bases that match TRBD2. This CDR3 region has 16 residues. V shed 6 bases and J 8 bases; nucleotides not matched to a gene: 9. Germline assignment: CDR1 SEHNR and CDR2 FQNEAQ (reference sequence). CDR3 sequence: CASRHGTSGSWDEQFF. CDR3 in DNA: TGTGCCAGCAGACACGGGACTAGCGGGAGTTGGGATGAGCAGTTCTTC.

This CDR3 reads CASSGGPNAGANVLTF. The CDR3 DNA reads as TGCGCCAGCAGTGGGGGGCCGAATGCTGGGGCCAACGTCCTGACTTTC. The chain recombines TRBV10-1 with TRBJ2-6; the D gene is possibly TRBD1 (6 bases). Germline assignment: CDR1 WNHNN and CDR2 SYGVQD (reference sequence). V was clipped by 4 bases and J by 2 bases, with 12 bases between them. The CDR3 sequence is 16 residues long.

This clone was seen once. J is TRBJ1-1 and V is TRBV10-1; D might be TRBD1 (5 bases). V was cut by 10 bases and J by 7 bases, with 10 bases left in between. Germline CDR1 WNHNN, CDR2 SYGVQD (reference sequence). CDR3 size: 10 residues. The CDR3 DNA reads TGCGCCATTTGCCAGGGTGAAGCTTTCTTT. Translating it yields CAICQGEAFF.

This clone has only a few counts. V gene TRBV10-2 combines with J gene TRBJ2-1, with D maybe TRBD2 (6 bases). CDR1 and CDR2 from the germline V gene are WSHSY and SAAADI. V lost 6 bases and J 0 bases, leaving 18 bases between the germline ends. This CDR3 is 17 amino acids long. The CDR3 loop is CASSGLLSGLSYNEQFF. The CDR3 DNA is TGCGCCAGCAGCGGGCTTCTTAGCGGCCTCTCCTACAATGAGCAGTTCTTC.

The chain recombines TRBV9 with TRBJ2-5, with unresolved D. With 4 bases removed from V and 1 base from J, the gap between germline ends came to 8 bases. This CDR3 spans 13 amino acids. CDR1 SGDLS and CDR2 YYNGEE come from the germline V gene. CDR3 loop: CASSLSLQETQYF. The CDR3 nucleotides read TGTGCCAGCAGCCTAAGCCTCCAAGAGACCCAGTACTTC.

V and J are TRBV19 and TRBJ1-5, with D uncertain. The V gene lost 7 bases and the J gene lost 6 bases, with 19 bases spanning the gap. CDR1 is LNHDA and CDR2 is SQIVND in the germline V gene (reference sequence). CDR3 length: 15 amino acids. The CDR3 spells CASTSARRDGQPQHF. The CDR3 DNA follows: TGTGCCAGTACCTCCGCGAGGAGGGATGGTCAGCCCCAGCATTTT.

The chain combines TRBV19 with TRBJ1-5; TRBD1 might be the D (6 bases). This CDR3 is 15 amino acids long. Germline V gene lookup returns CDR1 LNHDA and CDR2 SQIVND (reference sequence). V was clipped by 5 bases and J by 0 bases, with 11 bases between them. This CDR3 is CASSSGQDSNQPQHF. In nucleotides, the CDR3 is TGTGCCAGTAGTTCGGGACAAGATAGCAATCAGCCCCAGCATTTT. Full variable domain (missing parts from reference TRBV19 and TRBJ1-5): DGGITQSPKYLFRKEGQNVTLSCEQNLNHDAMYWYRQDPGQGLRLIYYSQIVNDFQKGDIAEGYSVSREKKESFPLTVTSAQKNPTAFYLCASSSGQDSNQPQHFGDGTRLSIL.

This clone was observed a single time. In DNA form, the CDR3 reads TGCGCCAGCAGCCTAGACAGCGTGAACACTGAAGCTTTCTTT. The encoded protein is CASSLDSVNTEAFF. The V and J genes are TRBV5-1 and TRBJ1-1, with D possibly TRBD1 on 5 matching bases. CDR3 length: 14 amino acids. The germline V and J ends were trimmed by 4 bases and 0 bases, with 10 bases remaining between them. Germline V gene sequence: CDR1 SGHRS, CDR2 YFSETQ.

V gene TRBV5-1 combines with J gene TRBJ2-7; 7 positions agree with TRBD1. Germline lookup yields CDR1 SGHRS and CDR2 YFSETQ. This CDR3 contains 14 residues. The V and J ends lost 6 bases and 0 bases, in that order; junction bases with no gene match: 6. DNA of the CDR3: TGCGCCAGCACAGGACAGGCAAGCTCCTACGAGCAGTACTTC. Its protein product is CASTGQASSYEQYF.

The chain is built from TRBV7-9 and TRBJ2-7, with 7 bases lining up with TRBD1. CDR3 size: 12 residues. Germline V gene sequence: CDR1 SEHNR, CDR2 FQNEAQ (reference sequence). The V gene end was trimmed by 4 bases and the J gene end by 5 bases; junction bases not matched to a gene: 2. This CDR3 is CASSSQGDEQYF. As DNA, the CDR3 is TGTGCCAGCAGCTCCCAGGGGGACGAGCAGTACTTC.

The chain couples TRBV2 to TRBJ2-2; D is uncertain. The germline CDR1 and CDR2 sequences are SNHLY and FYNNEI. V lost 2 bases and J 6 bases, leaving 7 bases between the germline ends. CDR3 length equals 13 residues. Written as DNA, the CDR3 is TGTGCCAGCAGTGAAAATCTGTCCGGGGAGCTGTTTTTT. Protein: CASSENLSGELFF.

This clone has a single count. The gene calls are TRBV27 and TRBJ1-5; no clear D gene. V was shortened by 6 bases and J by 4 bases, with 10 bases between the two germline ends. From germline, CDR1 is MNHEY and CDR2 SMNVEV (reference sequence). The CDR3 totals 13 residues. The CDR3 is CASSQSRNQPQHF. Here the CDR3 DNA reads TGTGCCAGCAGCCAATCACGGAATCAGCCCCAGCATTTT.

The chain recombines TRBV7-2 with TRBJ2-7; TRBD2 agrees at 8 bases. With 6 bases clipped from V and 4 bases from J, the junction kept 8 bases outside the gene matches. The CDR3 contains 14 residues. CDR1 is SGHTA and CDR2 is FQGNSA in the germline V gene. CDR3 in amino acids: CASSPGTRNYEQYF. DNA of the CDR3: TGTGCCAGCAGTCCCGGGACTAGAAATTACGAGCAGTACTTC.

The chain recombines TRBV19 with TRBJ1-1; D gene ambiguous. Trimming pared 5 bases from V and 1 base from J, leaving 8 bases between. The germline V gene has CDR1 LNHDA and CDR2 SQIVND (reference sequence). The CDR3 runs to 13 residues. The CDR3: CASSPLANTEAFF. The CDR3 DNA sequence: TGTGCCAGTAGTCCGTTAGCGAACACTGAAGCTTTCTTT.

The J gene is TRBJ2-1, the V gene TRBV10-3, with 15 positions matching TRBD2. Germline assignment: CDR1 ENHRY and CDR2 SYGVKD. Trimming took 11 bases from V and 9 from J; bases not matched to a gene: 17. This CDR3 has 17 amino acids. CDR3 sequence reads: CAVGGTSGRPALGEQFF. The CDR3, as DNA: TGTGCCGTGGGGGGGACTAGCGGGAGGCCGGCCCTAGGTGAGCAGTTCTTC.

This clone was counted a few times. The chain uses TRBV7-2 and TRBJ2-2, with 8 bases identical to TRBD1. After removal of 5 bases from V and 6 bases from J, the junction contained 8 bases not matched to a gene. CDR1 and CDR2 from the germline V gene are SGHTA and FQGNSA. CDR3 length: 15 residues. This chain's CDR3 is CASSLSGGAPGELFF. CDR3 sequence (DNA): TGTGCCAGCAGCCTCTCAGGGGGCGCGCCCGGGGAGCTGTTTTTT.

J is TRBJ2-1 and V is TRBV5-4, with 11 bases that match TRBD2. J lost 6 bases, V lost 4 bases, and 6 bases had no gene match. From germline, CDR1 is SGHNT and CDR2 YYREEE (reference sequence). This CDR3 has 15 amino acids. The CDR3 bases are TGTGCCAGCAGCGTAGCGGGAGGGCCCATCAATGAGCAGTTCTTC. Amino acids: CASSVAGGPINEQFF.

This clone was recorded a few times. A far larger clone lies a single base away; this is likely a read error. The J gene is TRBJ2-5, the V gene TRBV7-6, with a weak D call TRBD1 (6 bases). This CDR3 is built from 11 residues. Germline lookup yields CDR1 SGHVS and CDR2 FNYEAQ. CDR3 in DNA: TGTGCCCGCAGCCAGGGGGAGACCCAGTACTTC. Amino acid sequence: CARSQGETQYF.

The genes are TRBV20-1 and TRBJ1-1; D remains unclear. Germline V gene sequence: CDR1 DFQATT, CDR2 SNEGSKA (reference sequence). The CDR3 spans 10 residues. V was clipped by 3 bases and J by 11 bases, with 10 bases between them. The CDR3 DNA is TGCAGTGCTAGGTCAACGAGGGCTTTCTTT. It yields the protein CSARSTRAFF.

The chain carries TRBV30 and TRBJ1-3; D is ambiguous. This CDR3 has 14 residues. V lost 4 bases and J lost 3, with 13 bases in between. CDR1 GTSNPN and CDR2 SVGIG come from the germline V gene (reference sequence). CDR3 nucleotide sequence: TGTGCCTGGACCACTTGGGGAGTTGGAAACACCATATATTTT. Protein product: CAWTTWGVGNTIYF.

The genes are TRBV28 and TRBJ1-5; no definite D call. Per germline, CDR1 MDHEN and CDR2 SYDVKM. Trimming removed 5 bases at V and 0 bases at J, with 14 bases between. The CDR3 has 16 amino acids. For the CDR3, the DNA is TGTGCCAGCAGTGTCACCCCCACTAATAGCAATCAGCCCCAGCATTTT. It specifies CASSVTPTNSNQPQHF.

The chain recombines TRBV28 with TRBJ1-4, with a weak D call TRBD1 (5 bases). The germline V and J ends were trimmed by 5 bases and 12 bases, with 19 bases remaining between them. The CDR3 extends over 14 amino acids. CDR1 and CDR2 from the germline V gene are MDHEN and SYDVKM. CDR3 residues: CASSPGGFLGELFF. The CDR3, as DNA: TGTGCCAGCAGTCCCGGAGGGTTTCTAGGGGAACTGTTTTTT.

V is TRBV13 and J is TRBJ2-1; 9 bases fit TRBD1. The CDR3 runs to 15 residues. With V trimmed by 1 base and J by 8 bases, 6 bases remained unmatched. CDR1 and CDR2 from the germline V gene are PRHDT and FYEKMQ (reference sequence). CDR3 coding DNA: TGTGCCAGCAGCTTAGCTACACAGGGGGCCCATGAGCAGTTCTTC. Its protein product is CASSLATQGAHEQFF. The full variable domain, completed using reference TRBV13 and TRBJ2-1, is AAGVIQSPRHLIKEKRETATLKCYPIPRHDTVYWYQQGPGQDPQFLISFYEKMQSDKGSIPDRFSAQQFSDYHSELNMSSLELGDSALYFCASSLATQGAHEQFFGPGTRLTVL.

This clone is termed medium-sized (0.01 to 0.1%). V gene TRBV4-3 combines with J gene TRBJ2-2; 10 nucleotides match TRBD2. Germline loops: CDR1 LGHNA, CDR2 YSLEER. This CDR3 has 20 amino acids. The V gene end was trimmed by 0 bases and the J gene end by 0 bases; junction bases not matched to a gene: 10. The CDR3 sequence: CASSQDWVAGGLANTGELFF. The CDR3 region has the DNA TGCGCCAGCAGCCAAGATTGGGTAGCGGGAGGTCTCGCGAACACCGGGGAGCTGTTTTTT.

There are a few counts of this clone. The chain employs TRBV28 and TRBJ1-1, with D perhaps TRBD1 (5 bases). V shed 6 bases and J shed 10 bases, with 24 bases lying between them. From germline, CDR1 is MDHEN and CDR2 SYDVKM. CDR3 length: 15 amino acids. CDR3 DNA: TGTGCCAGCAGCCCCCCCGCAGGGTATACGTCCTCAGCTTTCTTT. This codes for CASSPPAGYTSSAFF.

J is TRBJ2-2 and V is TRBV7-6, with unresolved D. V shed 1 base and J shed 2 bases, with 14 bases lying between them. CDR3 length: 17 amino acids. The germline V gene encodes CDR1 SGHVS and CDR2 FNYEAQ. In nucleotides, the CDR3 is TGTGCCAGCAGCTTAGGATCCATGTGGCAAAACACCGGGGAGCTGTTTTTT. Protein product: CASSLGSMWQNTGELFF.

The chain combines TRBV7-2 with TRBJ1-1; D not certain. The germline V and J ends were trimmed by 4 bases and 5 bases, with 8 bases remaining between them. This CDR3 has 12 residues. The germline V gene has CDR1 SGHTA and CDR2 FQGNSA. The CDR3 DNA reads TGTGCCAGCAGCTACGGGGAGACTGAAGCTTTCTTT. Protein product: CASSYGETEAFF.

The rearrangement links TRBV28 to TRBJ2-1; 10 bases fit TRBD2. CDR3 length: 17 residues. The trim removed 1 base at V and 0 bases at J, leaving 3 bases unmatched. Germline-derived CDR1 and CDR2 are MDHEN and SYDVKM. The CDR3 loop reads CASSLLAGGSSYNEQFF. The CDR3 coding sequence is TGTGCCAGCAGTTTATTAGCGGGAGGAAGCTCCTACAATGAGCAGTTCTTC.

The chain has TRBV2 and TRBJ2-6; no firm D call. Germline V CDR1 and CDR2: SNHLY, FYNNEI. The CDR3 extends over 15 amino acids. Trimming removed 4 bases at V and 0 bases at J, with 7 bases between. Here the CDR3 reads CASSVESSGANVLTF. CDR3 nucleotide sequence: TGTGCCAGCAGTGTGGAGAGCTCTGGGGCCAACGTCCTGACTTTC.

This chain connects TRBV18 to TRBJ1-2; D ambiguous. Germline V gives CDR1 KGHSH, CDR2 LQKENI. Trimming took 2 bases from V and 3 from J, leaving 7 bases between them. The CDR3 runs 13 residues. CDR3 in amino acids: CASSPVGDYGYTF. The CDR3 region has the DNA TGTGCCAGCTCACCAGTCGGGGACTATGGCTACACCTTC.